This paragraph covers one T cell receptor beta chain sequence. This specimen belongs to a study of cytomegalovirus exposure and HLA in healthy donors. PCR involved 60 Vbeta and 13 Jbeta primers. The data were produced by immunoSEQ multiplex PCR, yet TCRdb's version contains in-frame clones alone and is incomplete. The data contain approximately 180,000 clones, around 87% of them singletons. This clonotype originated in a woman under 30 in good health and CMV-seronegative. Sequencing was performed on PBMCs.

CDR3 sequence (DNA): TGCAGCGTTGAAGGGGGCGCAGTGAACACTGAAGCTTTCTTT. Residues: CSVEGGAVNTEAFF. The chain is built from TRBV29-1 and TRBJ1-1; weak D call: TRBD1 (5 bases). The V gene's germline CDR1 is SQVTM and CDR2 ANQGSEA. The CDR3 has 14 residues. V was pared by 1 base and J by 0 bases, with 9 bases between.